This entry describes one TCR beta chain. The data belong to a study of blood T cell repertoires in COVID-19. Study-level background: Sites in the United States, Italy and Spain provided acute and convalescent COVID-19 samples. PBMCs, B-cell-depleted T cells, or T cells were the source of the cDNA or gDNA that made up the material.

The junction had 10 bases not matched to a gene; V was cut back by 4 bases and J by 12 bases. The CDR3 length is 14 residues. The germline V gene has CDR1 MNHNY and CDR2 SVGAGI (reference sequence). Under the authors' procedure: Researchers report that nucleated cell counts were estimated from reference gene primer amplification. The repertoire was sequenced with immunoSEQ multiplex PCR; TCRdb's copy has only in-frame clones and lacks some. D and trimming come from the DNA, and the V and J calls and clone size come from that table. The top ten hold approximately 11% of the sample, which has about 120,000 clones, around 86% seen once.

The clonotype originates from a man older than 75 with acute or convalescent COVID-19. Sequencing was done on a sample of peripheral blood. The chain couples TRBV6-6 to TRBJ2-1; TRBD2 agrees at 9 bases. The CDR3 DNA sequence: TGTGCCAGCAGTTGGAGATCACTAGCGGGTCGGCAGTTCTTC. It encodes CASSWRSLAGRQFF.